This TCR beta chain was obtained from a study of blood T cell repertoires in COVID-19. Germline CDR1 and CDR2: SNHLY and FYNNEI. The CDR3 spans 15 residues. J gave up 5 bases and V 6 bases, and 10 bases lay outside the gene matches. Clones were sequenced by immunoSEQ multiplex PCR, and TCRdb holds only the in-frame ones, with some missing. The data contain some 40,000 clones, around 90% of them singletons. This chain connects TRBV2 to TRBJ2-7; 10 bases fit TRBD2. The specimen was peripheral blood. The receptor was derived from a human donor in a cohort sampled during active COVID-19. Written as DNA, the CDR3 is TGTGCCAGCAGAGCCGCCAAGCGGGAGGGCCACGAGCAGTACTTC. It is translated as CASRAAKREGHEQYF.